This T cell receptor (beta chain) was obtained from a study of OX40 agonist ivuxolimab in advanced cancers. Data came from immunoSEQ multiplex PCR; TCRdb stores just in-frame clones and leaves some out. The sample holds tens of thousands of clones, 88% seen once. This clone appeared a single time. No patient had autoimmune disease or received systemic immunosuppression. Samples of blood were obtained at baseline, on cycle 4 day 1, and on cycle 7 day 1. The CDR3 is 14 amino acids. V gave up 4 bases and J gave up 0 bases, with 10 bases separating them. Germline CDR1 is SGHDT and CDR2 is YYEEEE. The TCR was taken from an adult with an advanced solid tumor such as melanoma, head and neck, liver or kidney cancer. The chain couples TRBV5-6 to TRBJ1-2; no clear D gene. Sample: CD4+ or CD8+ T cells sorted from blood, taken in a trial of the OX40 agonist ivuxolimab. CDR3 protein: CASSRRSANYGYTF. Written as DNA, the CDR3 is TGTGCCAGCAGCAGACGGTCTGCTAACTATGGCTACACCTTC.